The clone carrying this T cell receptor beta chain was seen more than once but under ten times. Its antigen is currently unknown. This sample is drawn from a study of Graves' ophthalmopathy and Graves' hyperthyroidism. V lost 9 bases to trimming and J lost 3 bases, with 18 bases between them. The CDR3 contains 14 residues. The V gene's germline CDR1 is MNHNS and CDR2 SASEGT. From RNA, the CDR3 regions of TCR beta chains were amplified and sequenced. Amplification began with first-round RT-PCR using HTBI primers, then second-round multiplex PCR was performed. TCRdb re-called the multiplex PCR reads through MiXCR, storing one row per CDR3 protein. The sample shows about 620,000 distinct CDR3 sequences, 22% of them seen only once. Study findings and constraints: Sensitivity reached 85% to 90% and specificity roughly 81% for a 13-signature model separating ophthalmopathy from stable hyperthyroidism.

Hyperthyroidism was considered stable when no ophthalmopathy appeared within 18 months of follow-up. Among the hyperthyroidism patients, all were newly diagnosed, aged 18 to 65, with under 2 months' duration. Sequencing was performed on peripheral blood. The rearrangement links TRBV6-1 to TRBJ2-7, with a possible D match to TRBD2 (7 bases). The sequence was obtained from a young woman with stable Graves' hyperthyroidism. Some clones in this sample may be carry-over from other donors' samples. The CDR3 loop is CASSRGAPLYEQYF. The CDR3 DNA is TGTGCCAGTAGTCGGGGGGCCCCCCTCTACGAGCAGTACTTC.